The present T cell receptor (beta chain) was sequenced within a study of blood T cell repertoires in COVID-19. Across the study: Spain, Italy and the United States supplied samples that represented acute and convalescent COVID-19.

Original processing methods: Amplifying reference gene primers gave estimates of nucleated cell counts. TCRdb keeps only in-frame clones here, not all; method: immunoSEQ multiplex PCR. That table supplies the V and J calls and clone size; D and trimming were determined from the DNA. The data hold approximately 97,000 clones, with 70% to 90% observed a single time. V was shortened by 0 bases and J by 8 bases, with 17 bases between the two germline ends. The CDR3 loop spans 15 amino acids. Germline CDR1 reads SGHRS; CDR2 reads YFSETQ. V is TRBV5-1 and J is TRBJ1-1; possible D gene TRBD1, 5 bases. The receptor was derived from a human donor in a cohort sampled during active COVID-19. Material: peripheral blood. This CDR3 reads CASSLVGVGAIEAFF. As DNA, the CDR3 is TGCGCCAGCAGCTTGGTTGGGGTTGGGGCGATCGAAGCTTTCTTT.